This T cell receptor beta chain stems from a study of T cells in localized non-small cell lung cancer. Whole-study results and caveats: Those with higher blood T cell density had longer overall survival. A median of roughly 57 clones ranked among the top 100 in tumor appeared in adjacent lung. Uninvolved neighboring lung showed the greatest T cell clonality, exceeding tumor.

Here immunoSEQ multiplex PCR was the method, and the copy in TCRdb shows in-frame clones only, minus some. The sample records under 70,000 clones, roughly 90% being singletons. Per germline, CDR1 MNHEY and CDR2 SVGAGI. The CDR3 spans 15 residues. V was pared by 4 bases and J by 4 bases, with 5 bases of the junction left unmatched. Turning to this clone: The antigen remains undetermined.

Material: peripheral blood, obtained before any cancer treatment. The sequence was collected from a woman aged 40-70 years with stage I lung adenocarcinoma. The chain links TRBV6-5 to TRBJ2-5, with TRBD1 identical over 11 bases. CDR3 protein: CASSWTGGLRETQYF. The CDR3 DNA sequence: TGTGCCAGCAGTTGGACAGGGGGCTTGAGAGAGACCCAGTACTTC.